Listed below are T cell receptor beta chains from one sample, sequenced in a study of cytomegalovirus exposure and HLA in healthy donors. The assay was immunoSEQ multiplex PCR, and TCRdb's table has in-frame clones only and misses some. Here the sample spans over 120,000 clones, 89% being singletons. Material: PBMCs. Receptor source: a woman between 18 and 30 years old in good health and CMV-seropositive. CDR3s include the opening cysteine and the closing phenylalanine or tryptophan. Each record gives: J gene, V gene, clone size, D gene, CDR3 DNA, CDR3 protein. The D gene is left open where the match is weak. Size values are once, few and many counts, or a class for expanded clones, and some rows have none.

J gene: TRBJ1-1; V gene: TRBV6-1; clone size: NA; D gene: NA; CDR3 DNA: TGTGCCAGCACCATATACGGGACAAACACTGAAGCTTTCTTT; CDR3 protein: CASTIYGTNTEAFF
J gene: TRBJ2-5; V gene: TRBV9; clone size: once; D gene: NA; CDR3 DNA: TGTGCCAGCAGCCCCCCGGGGGAGACCCAGTACTTC; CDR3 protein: CASSPPGETQYF
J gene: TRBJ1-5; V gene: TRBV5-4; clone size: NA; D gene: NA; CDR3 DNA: TGTGCCAGCAGCACCCAGGGTAGCAATCAGCCCCAGCATTTT; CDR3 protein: CASSTQGSNQPQHF
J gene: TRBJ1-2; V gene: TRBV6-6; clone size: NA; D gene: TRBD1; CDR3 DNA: TGTGCCAGCAGCCGACAGGGGCGTCGGTATGGCTACACCTTC; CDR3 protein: CASSRQGRRYGYTF
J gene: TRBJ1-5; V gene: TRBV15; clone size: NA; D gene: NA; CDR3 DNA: TGTGCCACCAGCAGATCGGGGAGGAATCAGCCCCAGCATTTT; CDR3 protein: CATSRSGRNQPQHF
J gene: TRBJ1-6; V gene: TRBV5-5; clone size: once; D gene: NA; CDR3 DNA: TGTGCCAGCAGCCGCTACGGGGGGTATAATTCACCCCTCCACTTT; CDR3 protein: CASSRYGGYNSPLHF
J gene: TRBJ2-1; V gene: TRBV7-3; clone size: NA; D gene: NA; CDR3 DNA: TGTGCCAGCAGCTTAGGGTCGGGGATCAATGAGCAGTTCTTC; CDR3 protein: CASSLGSGINEQFF
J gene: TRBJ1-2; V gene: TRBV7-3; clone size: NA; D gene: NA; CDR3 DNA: TGTGCCAGCAGCCAAGGGGGGGCTAACTATGGCTACACCTTC; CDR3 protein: CASSQGGANYGYTF
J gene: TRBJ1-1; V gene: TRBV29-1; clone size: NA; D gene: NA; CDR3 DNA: TGCAGCGTTCGATCCGGGACAAACACTGAAGCTTTCTTT; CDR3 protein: CSVRSGTNTEAFF
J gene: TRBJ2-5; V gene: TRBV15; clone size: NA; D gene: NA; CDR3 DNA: TGTGCCACCAGCAGAGATCCAGGCCCACAAGAGACCCAGTACTTC; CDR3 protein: CATSRDPGPQETQYF
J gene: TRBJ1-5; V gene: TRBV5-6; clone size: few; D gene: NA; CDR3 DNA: TGTGCCAGCAGCTCCTGGGCCTTCAGGGATTTT; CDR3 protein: CASSSWAFRDF
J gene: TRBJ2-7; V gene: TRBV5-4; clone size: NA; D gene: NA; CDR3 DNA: TGTGCCAGCAGCTTGGACAGCTACTCCTACGAGCAGTACTTC; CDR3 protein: CASSLDSYSYEQYF
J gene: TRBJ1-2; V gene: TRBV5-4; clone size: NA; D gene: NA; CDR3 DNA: TGTGCCAGCAGCTTCGGGGATAGCTATGGCTACACCTTC; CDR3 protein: CASSFGDSYGYTF
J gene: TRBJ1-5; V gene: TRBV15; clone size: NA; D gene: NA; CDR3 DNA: TGTGCCACCAGCAGAGATACCCGGCAGCCCCAGCATTTT; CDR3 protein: CATSRDTRQPQHF
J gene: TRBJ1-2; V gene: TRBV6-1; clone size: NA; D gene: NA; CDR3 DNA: TGTGCCAGCAGTGAAGGCAGGGAGGATGGCTACACCTTC; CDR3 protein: CASSEGREDGYTF
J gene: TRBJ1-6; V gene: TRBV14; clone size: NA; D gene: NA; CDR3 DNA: TGTGCCAGCAGTCAAGGACAGTATAATTCACCCCTCCACTTT; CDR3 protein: CASSQGQYNSPLHF